The 9 T cell receptor beta chains reported below all come from one sample, sequenced in a study of response to subunit inactivated influenza vaccine. TCRdb fed the RT-PCR reads into MiXCR, producing one record per CDR3 protein. This sample has some 850,000 distinct CDR3 sequences, with approximately 17% found just once. This material consisted of PBMCs from blood, taken 5 days after vaccination. These TCRs come from a man between 45 and 60 years old who received an inactivated influenza vaccine.

The rearrangement joins TRBV10-3 to TRBJ2-5, with 7 bases matching TRBD1. The CDR3 totals 12 residues. V lost 10 bases and J lost 3; bases outside the gene matches: 5. The germline V gene encodes CDR1 ENHRY and CDR2 SYGVKD. The CDR3 DNA follows: TGTGCCACCGAGGGGGCTGAAGAGACCCAGTACTTC. Its protein is CATEGAEETQYF.

This rearrangement joins TRBV20-1 to TRBJ2-7, with D unclear. Per the germline V gene, CDR1 is DFQATT and CDR2 is SNEGSKA (reference sequence). The CDR3 spans 13 residues. Deletions cut 3 bases from V and 4 bases from J, with 13 bases between. The CDR3 bases are TGCAGTGCTAGTCGTCAGGTACGGTACGAGCAGTACTTC. Translating gives CSASRQVRYEQYF.

The chain has TRBV4-3 and TRBJ1-2; D gene uncertain. Germline CDR1 and CDR2: LGHNA and YSLEER. The CDR3 is 13 amino acids. V shed 6 bases and J shed 6 bases, with 14 bases lying between them. The CDR3 sequence is CASSVPGVDGYTF. The DNA for the CDR3 is TGCGCCAGCAGTGTTCCGGGTGTAGATGGCTACACCTTC.

The V call is TRBV29-1, the J call TRBJ1-1; 9 bases line up with TRBD1. V shed 7 bases, J shed 3 bases, and the junction held 12 bases outside the gene matches. There are 15 residues in the CDR3. Looked up from germline, CDR1 is SQVTM and CDR2 is ANQGSEA. CDR3 residues: CSAVAGQGLHTEAFF. The CDR3 DNA sequence: TGCAGCGCGGTGGCAGGACAGGGGTTACACACTGAAGCTTTCTTT.

The rearrangement joins TRBV6-5 to TRBJ2-1, with D possibly TRBD2 on 7 matching bases. V lost 4 bases and J 8 bases, leaving 15 bases between the germline ends. Germline lookup yields CDR1 MNHEY and CDR2 SVGAGI. The CDR3 totals 14 residues. The CDR3 sequence is CASSSARGAYEQFF. The CDR3 coding sequence is TGTGCCAGCAGTTCCGCCCGGGGGGCATATGAGCAGTTCTTC.

This clonotype was seen more than once but under ten times. The rearrangement uses TRBV5-1 and TRBJ1-3; TRBD1 aligns across 9 bases. The V gene's germline CDR1 is SGHRS and CDR2 YFSETQ. V lost 4 bases, J lost 2 bases, and 7 bases stayed unmatched. CDR3 length: 16 amino acids. This CDR3 is CASSHTGGEAGNTIYF. CDR3 nucleotides: TGCGCCAGCAGCCATACAGGGGGCGAAGCTGGAAACACCATATATTTT.

The chain uses TRBV6-5 and TRBJ2-3; D call uncertain. Germline V gene sequence: CDR1 MNHEY, CDR2 SVGAGI. The ends were cut back, 3 bases at V and 0 bases at J, with 4 bases in the middle. The CDR3 runs 13 residues. CDR3 DNA: TGTGCCAGCAGTTATCCTAGCACAGATACGCAGTATTTT. Protein product: CASSYPSTDTQYF.

This chain connects TRBV7-2 to TRBJ2-1, with 8 bases identical to TRBD2. CDR1 and CDR2 from the germline V gene are SGHTA and FQGNSA. CDR3 length equals 17 residues. V was pared by 2 bases and J by 5 bases, with 11 bases of the junction left unmatched. This chain's CDR3 is CASSLHLRSGADNEQFF. For the CDR3, the DNA is TGTGCCAGCAGCTTACACTTGCGTAGCGGGGCCGACAATGAGCAGTTCTTC.

This clonotype was seen once. The rearrangement links TRBV12-3 or TRBV12-4 to TRBJ2-7; D may match TRBD1 or TRBD2 (6 bases each). This CDR3 contains 15 residues. V was clipped by 3 bases and J by 5 bases, with 17 bases between them. The CDR3 nucleotides read TGTGCCAGCAGTTTTACGATAGGAGGGGGGAACGAGCAGTACTTC. This translates into CASSFTIGGGNEQYF.